The 9 T cell receptor beta chains given below trace back to one sample, sequenced in a study of shared clonotypes between healthy human individuals. Measured with immunoSEQ multiplex PCR; TCRdb has only the in-frame clones, and not every one. The sample contains 450,000 to 550,000 clones, 75% to 85% of which appear only once. The specimen sequenced was PBMCs. The receptors originated from a woman aged 40 to 55 in good health. Some clones in this sample may be carry-over from other donors' samples.

The chain carries TRBV5-1 and TRBJ2-7; 9 nucleotides align to TRBD2. The CDR3 has 17 amino acids. Trimming took 5 bases from V and 7 from J; bases not matched to a gene: 19. CDR1 and CDR2 (germline): SGHRS, YFSETQ. CDR3: CASRTSWGLADTPEQYF. The CDR3 coding sequence is TGCGCCAGCAGAACTTCGTGGGGACTAGCAGATACCCCTGAGCAGTACTTC.

The V call is TRBV5-4, the J call TRBJ2-1; D uncertain. The CDR3 runs to 15 residues. Germline CDR1 reads SGHNT; CDR2 reads YYREEE (reference sequence). V was cut by 3 bases and J by 1 base, with 11 bases left in between. This chain's CDR3 is CASSSMTRSYNEQFF. CDR3 nucleotides: TGTGCCAGCAGCTCAATGACGAGGTCCTACAATGAGCAGTTCTTC.

The genes are TRBV28 and TRBJ2-1; 14 bases align to TRBD2. The V gene end was trimmed by 6 bases and the J gene end by 9 bases; junction bases not matched to a gene: 7. The germline V gene has CDR1 MDHEN and CDR2 SYDVKM. CDR3 length: 15 residues. CDR3 loop: CASSQGTSGRSEQFF. The CDR3 nucleotides read TGTGCCAGCAGCCAAGGGACTAGCGGGAGATCTGAGCAGTTCTTC.

This clone was recorded once. The gene calls are TRBV7-2 and TRBJ2-7; weak D call: TRBD1 (6 bases). CDR1 SGHTA and CDR2 FQGNSA come from the germline V gene. Trimming cost V 1 base and J 2 bases, with 12 bases left between them. The CDR3 length is 15 residues. The CDR3 DNA sequence: TGTGCCAGCAGCTTAGTGAATCAGGGGCCCTACGAGCAGTACTTC. This encodes CASSLVNQGPYEQYF.

In this sample, this clone turned up a few times. The V and J genes are TRBV18 and TRBJ1-4; 7 bases align to TRBD1. Germline lookup yields CDR1 KGHSH and CDR2 LQKENI. The J segment lost 6 bases and the V segment lost 3 bases, leaving 4 bases of the junction unmatched. This CDR3 has 14 amino acids. DNA for the CDR3: TGTGCCAGCTCACCGGCAGGGGGTTATGAAAAACTGTTTTTT. Amino acids: CASSPAGGYEKLFF. The whole variable domain, remainder taken from reference TRBV18 and TRBJ1-4, is NAGVMQNPRHLVRRRGQEARLRCSPMKGHSHVYWYRQLPEEGLKFMVYLQKENIIDESGMPKERFSAEFPKEGPSILRIQQVVRGDSAAYFCASSPAGGYEKLFFGSGTQLSVL.

In its sample, this clone was seen a few times. The gene calls are TRBV6-6 and TRBJ1-5; 8 bases agree with TRBD1. V gave up 8 bases and J gave up 8 bases; unmatched junction bases: 5. The length of the CDR3 is 12 residues. Germline V gene data show CDR1 as MNHNY and CDR2 as SVGAGI (reference sequence). The CDR3 sequence: CASGAGGKPQHF. DNA of the CDR3: TGTGCCAGCGGAGCAGGGGGCAAGCCCCAGCATTTT.

V and J are TRBV20-1 and TRBJ2-7, with unresolved D. The germline CDR1 and CDR2 sequences are DFQATT and SNEGSKA (reference sequence). CDR3 length: 11 residues. V gave up 4 bases and J gave up 3 bases, with 7 bases separating them. This CDR3 is CSATDNYEQYF. In DNA form, the CDR3 reads TGCAGTGCTACCGACAACTACGAGCAGTACTTC.

The chain is built from TRBV5-6 and TRBJ1-6, with 7 bases that match TRBD1. The CDR3 length is 15 residues. Germline CDR1 is SGHDT and CDR2 is YYEEEE. The ends lost 1 base at V and 7 bases at J; junction bases unmatched: 5. Here the CDR3 DNA reads TGTGCCAGCAGCTTGTTGGACAGGCGAAATTCACCCCTCCACTTT. Translation: CASSLLDRRNSPLHF. Using reference TRBV5-6 and TRBJ1-6 for the parts outside the CDR3, the full variable domain is DAGVTQSPTHLIKTRGQQVTLRCSPKSGHDTVSWYQQALGQGPQFIFQYYEEEERQRGNFPDRFSGHQFPNYSSELNVNALLLGDSALYLCASSLLDRRNSPLHFGNGTRLTVT.

This clone was counted at least ten times. The chain recombines TRBV30 with TRBJ1-1; D gene unclear. V lost 4 bases, J lost 1 base, and 16 bases lay in between. Germline CDR1 and CDR2: GTSNPN and SVGIG (reference sequence). This CDR3 has 15 residues. The CDR3 protein is CAWTPKEGRNTEAFF. CDR3 sequence (DNA): TGTGCCTGGACCCCGAAGGAGGGCAGGAACACTGAAGCTTTCTTT.